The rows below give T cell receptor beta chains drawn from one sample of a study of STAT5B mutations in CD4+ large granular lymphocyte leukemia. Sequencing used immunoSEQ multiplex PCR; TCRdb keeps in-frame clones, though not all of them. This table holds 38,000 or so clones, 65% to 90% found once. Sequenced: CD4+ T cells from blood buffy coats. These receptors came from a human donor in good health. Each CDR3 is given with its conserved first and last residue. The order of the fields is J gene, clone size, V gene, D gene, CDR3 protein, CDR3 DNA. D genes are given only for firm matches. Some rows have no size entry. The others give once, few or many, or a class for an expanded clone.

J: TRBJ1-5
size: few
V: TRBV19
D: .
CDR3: CASSTGFQPQHF
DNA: TGTGCCAGTAGTACCGGTTTTCAGCCCCAGCATTTT

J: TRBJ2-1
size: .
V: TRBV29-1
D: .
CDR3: CSVDSAGAEQFF
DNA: TGCAGCGTTGATTCTGCGGGGGCCGAGCAGTTCTTC

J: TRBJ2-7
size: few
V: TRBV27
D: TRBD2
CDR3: CASSSQRSSGRVYEQYF
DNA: TGTGCCAGCAGTTCCCAACGGTCCAGCGGGAGAGTATACGAGCAGTACTTC

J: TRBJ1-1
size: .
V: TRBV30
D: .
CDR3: CAWSGRLNTEAFF
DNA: TGTGCCTGGAGTGGGAGGTTGAACACTGAAGCTTTCTTT

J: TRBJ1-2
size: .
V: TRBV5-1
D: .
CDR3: CASSPLQGNYGYTF
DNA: TGCGCCAGCAGCCCGTTACAGGGAAACTATGGCTACACCTTC

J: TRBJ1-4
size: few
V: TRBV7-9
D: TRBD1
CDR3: CASSFATGNEKLFF
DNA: TGTGCCAGCAGCTTCGCGACAGGGAATGAAAAACTGTTTTTT

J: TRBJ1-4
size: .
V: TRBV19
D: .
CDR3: CASSFSMATNEKLFF
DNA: TGTGCCAGTAGTTTCTCAATGGCAACTAATGAAAAACTGTTTTTT

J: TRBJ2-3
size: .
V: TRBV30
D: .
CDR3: CAWSPTLDTQYF
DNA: TGTGCCTGGAGTCCGACTCTTGATACGCAGTATTTT

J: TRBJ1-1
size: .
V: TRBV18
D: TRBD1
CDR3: CASSPDRGAFF
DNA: TGTGCCAGCTCGCCTGACAGGGGTGCTTTCTTT

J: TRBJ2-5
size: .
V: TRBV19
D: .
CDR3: CASSTSGLTQYF
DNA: TGTGCCAGTAGCACCTCAGGGTTGACCCAGTACTTC